The 23 T cell receptor beta chains given below trace back to one sample, sequenced in a study of blood T cell repertoires in COVID-19. This table comes from immunoSEQ multiplex PCR, and its TCRdb copy is limited to in-frame clones, with some not included. This table has approximately 110,000 clones, approximately 70% appearing once. Sequenced: peripheral blood. The origin of the receptors is a human donor with acute or convalescent COVID-19. The donor label of this sample is uncertain.

The CDR3 loop is CASRGNTAGGQPQHF. CDR3 nucleotide sequence: TGTGCCAGCAGAGGAAACACGGCAGGTGGGCAGCCCCAGCATTTT. The V and J genes are TRBV2 and TRBJ1-5; D remains unclear. Trimming took off 6 bases at V and 7 bases at J, with 19 bases between the two ends. From germline, CDR1 is SNHLY and CDR2 FYNNEI. The CDR3 consists of 15 residues.

The V gene is TRBV4-2, the J gene TRBJ1-2; 9 bases are shared with TRBD1. The CDR3 totals 18 residues. Germline loops: CDR1 LGHNA, CDR2 YNFKEQ. Unmatched junction bases numbered 14, after V lost 0 bases and J lost 6 bases. The DNA of the CDR3 is TGTGCCAGCAGCCAAGATCTCCCGCCGGGACAGGGAATGAATGGCTACACCTTC. Its protein product is CASSQDLPPGQGMNGYTF.

The chain couples TRBV5-5 to TRBJ2-1, with 10 bases lining up with TRBD2. This CDR3 is built from 16 residues. The V gene end was trimmed by 2 bases and the J gene end by 3 bases; junction bases not matched to a gene: 5. Germline V lookup: CDR1 SGHKS, CDR2 YYEKEE (reference sequence). The CDR3, as DNA: TGTGCCAGCAGCTTAGGAGGGACTAGCGTCTACAATGAGCAGTTCTTC. It translates to CASSLGGTSVYNEQFF.

The chain combines TRBV7-9 with TRBJ2-1; 9 nucleotides agree with TRBD2. Germline V gene sequence: CDR1 SEHNR, CDR2 FQNEAQ (reference sequence). V was clipped by 4 bases and J by 7 bases; unmatched bases: 17. The CDR3 is 18 amino acids. The CDR3 loop reads CASSSLGLVRGGLNEQFF. Here the CDR3 DNA reads TGTGCCAGCAGCTCCCTAGGTTTAGTGCGGGGGGGCCTGAATGAGCAGTTCTTC. The full variable domain, in which reference TRBV7-9 and TRBJ2-1 provide the parts outside the CDR3, is DTGVSQNPRHKITKRGQNVTFRCDPISEHNRLYWYRQTLGQGPEFLTYFQNEAQLEKSRLLSDRFSAERPKGSFSTLEIQRTEQGDSAMYLCASSSLGLVRGGLNEQFFGPGTRLTVL.

The chain employs TRBV7-6 and TRBJ1-1; 12 bases agree with TRBD1. The V segment lost 1 base and the J segment 4 bases; nucleotides outside the gene matches: 7. The germline CDR1 and CDR2 sequences are SGHVS and FNYEAQ. There are 17 residues in the CDR3. CDR3 sequence (DNA): TGTGCCAGCAGCTTAGACCGGGACAGGGGGCAGGGCACTGAAGCTTTCTTT. It translates to CASSLDRDRGQGTEAFF.

As DNA, the CDR3 is TGCGCCAGCAGCCAAGTCCATACCAGAGACAGGGGAGGCACCATATATTTT. Amino acid sequence: CASSQVHTRDRGGTIYF. V is TRBV4-1 and J is TRBJ1-3, with 8 positions matching TRBD1. Germline V gene lookup returns CDR1 MGHRA and CDR2 YSYEKL. V lost 1 base, J lost 9 bases, and 14 bases stayed unmatched. The CDR3 consists of 17 residues.

V is TRBV6-6 and J is TRBJ1-2; D unclear. V shed 5 bases and J shed 6 bases, with 19 bases lying between them. This CDR3 is built from 15 residues. Germline CDR1 and CDR2: MNHNY and SVGAGI (reference sequence). The CDR3 nucleotides read TGTGCCAGCAGTCCCTCGGGTCAGAGGGCCGATGGCTACACCTTC. Translation gives CASSPSGQRADGYTF.

This clone has a count of ten or more. This CDR3 is CASSYSRDRYTIYF. The CDR3, as DNA: TGTGCCAGCAGTTACTCGCGGGATCGGTACACCATATATTTT. This chain uses TRBV6-2 or TRBV6-3 with TRBJ1-3, with no clear D. Trimming left V 0 bases short and J 8 bases short, with 11 bases between. Germline V gene sequence: CDR1 MNHEY, CDR2 SVGEGT. The CDR3 is 14 residues long.

The J gene is TRBJ1-2, the V gene TRBV2, with a tentative D call TRBD1 (6 bases). V was cut by 3 bases and J by 4 bases, with 12 bases left in between. Germline CDR1 and CDR2: SNHLY and FYNNEI. CDR3 length: 14 amino acids. The CDR3 coding sequence is TGTGCCAGCAGTGAGCCCCGGACAGTCTATGGCTACACCTTC. Its protein is CASSEPRTVYGYTF.

This clone occurred a few times. This CDR3 reads CASSFSSRSLSTDTQYF. CDR3 nucleotides: TGTGCCAGCAGCTTTTCCTCCCGCAGTCTGAGCACAGATACGCAGTATTTT. This chain connects TRBV5-5 to TRBJ2-3, with no clear D. Looked up from germline, CDR1 is SGHKS and CDR2 is YYEKEE (reference sequence). Trimming left V 2 bases short and J 0 bases short, with 16 bases between. This CDR3 is built from 17 residues.

The V call is TRBV4-1, the J call TRBJ2-1, with 14 positions matching TRBD2. In germline, CDR1 is MGHRA, CDR2 YSYEKL. The CDR3 runs 16 residues. Germline trimming cut 0 bases from V and 8 bases from J; bases unmatched to any gene: 3. Here the CDR3 reads CASSQEGLAGGYEQFF. The CDR3 nucleotides read TGCGCCAGCAGCCAAGAAGGACTAGCGGGGGGCTATGAGCAGTTCTTC.

The rearrangement links TRBV18 to TRBJ2-3, with D unresolved. The germline CDR1 and CDR2 sequences are KGHSH and LQKENI. The length of the CDR3 is 15 residues. Trimming removed 3 bases from V and 0 bases from J, with 10 bases in between. CDR3 nucleotide sequence: TGTGCCAGCTCACCCTCTGCGAGGAGCACAGATACGCAGTATTTT. Its protein is CASSPSARSTDTQYF.

This sequence joins TRBV5-1 and TRBJ1-1; TRBD1 aligns across 7 bases. The CDR3 runs 15 residues. In germline, CDR1 is SGHRS, CDR2 YFSETQ. Trimming took 4 bases from V and 0 from J; bases not matched to a gene: 6. The CDR3 region has the DNA TGCGCCAGCAGCCGCGAGCAGGGGGTGAACACTGAAGCTTTCTTT. Its protein is CASSREQGVNTEAFF. Based on the CDR3 plus reference TRBV5-1 and TRBJ1-1, the full variable domain is KAGVTQTPRYLIKTRGQQVTLSCSPISGHRSVSWYQQTPGQGLQFLFEYFSETQRNKGNFPGRFSGRQFSNSRSEMNVSTLELGDSALYLCASSREQGVNTEAFFGQGTRLTVV.

This sequence joins TRBV28 and TRBJ1-2; D remains unclear. This CDR3 has 15 amino acids. Deletions cut 3 bases from V and 4 bases from J, with 15 bases between. Germline loops: CDR1 MDHEN, CDR2 SYDVKM. CDR3 DNA sequence: TGTGCCAGCAGTTTCCCGGCGGAGAGGTCCTATGGCTACACCTTC. It translates to CASSFPAERSYGYTF.

V is TRBV15 and J is TRBJ2-3; D uncertain. The CDR3 spans 15 residues. Trimming left V 0 bases short and J 1 base short, with 8 bases between. CDR1 is LNHNV and CDR2 is YYDKDF in the germline V gene (reference sequence). In DNA, the CDR3 is TGTGCCACCAGCAGAGACTACTCCGGCACAGATACGCAGTATTTT. It specifies CATSRDYSGTDTQYF.

This clone was observed at least ten times. The chain is built from TRBV19 and TRBJ2-2; TRBD2 is a possible D gene (6 bases). The CDR3 runs 15 residues. Trimming shortened V by 2 bases and J by 1 base, and 8 bases separated the two germline ends. The germline gives CDR1 LNHDA, CDR2 SQIVND (reference sequence). CDR3 nucleotides: TGTGCCAGTAGTATATCTAGCGTGAACACCGGGGAGCTGTTTTTT. It is translated as CASSISSVNTGELFF. Complete variable domain (other parts from reference TRBV19 and TRBJ2-2): DGGITQSPKYLFRKEGQNVTLSCEQNLNHDAMYWYRQDPGQGLRLIYYSQIVNDFQKGDIAEGYSVSREKKESFPLTVTSAQKNPTAFYLCASSISSVNTGELFFGEGSRLTVL.

This clone has more than one count but fewer than ten. This sequence joins TRBV7-9 and TRBJ1-1, with D unresolved. Trimming pared 2 bases from V and 10 bases from J, leaving 8 bases between. The length of the CDR3 is 11 residues. Germline V gene sequence: CDR1 SEHNR, CDR2 FQNEAQ (reference sequence). Here the CDR3 reads CASSLSVIAFF. CDR3 nucleotides: TGTGCCAGCAGCTTAAGCGTCATAGCTTTCTTT.

This rearrangement joins TRBV14 to TRBJ2-1; TRBD2 agrees at 8 bases. The germline gives CDR1 SGHDN, CDR2 FVKESK. The CDR3 spans 16 residues. V gave up 3 bases and J gave up 6 bases; unmatched junction bases: 10. CDR3 nucleotides: TGTGCCAGCAGCCACGGATTGGGACGGGGGGGCAATGAGCAGTTCTTC. Amino acid sequence: CASSHGLGRGGNEQFF.

The J gene is TRBJ1-3, the V gene TRBV5-6; D unclear. V lost 1 base and J 7 bases, leaving 9 bases between the germline ends. This CDR3 region has 13 residues. In germline, CDR1 is SGHDT, CDR2 YYEEEE. CDR3 sequence (DNA): TGTGCCAGCAGCTTGCAGATTGCTAACACCATATATTTT. It encodes CASSLQIANTIYF.

The V call is TRBV12-5, the J call TRBJ2-7; weak D call: TRBD2 (7 bases). Deletions cut 0 bases from V and 4 bases from J, with 16 bases between. This CDR3 has 16 amino acids. CDR1 is LGHNT, CDR2 FRNRAP, per germline. The CDR3 sequence: CASGLVLSGGRYEQYF. CDR3 nucleotides: TGTGCTAGTGGTTTGGTTTTGTCGGGGGGCCGTTACGAGCAGTACTTC. The variable domain in full, with the rest retrieved from reference TRBV12-5 and TRBJ2-7, is DARVTQTPRHKVTEMGQEVTMRCQPILGHNTVFWYRQTMMQGLELLAYFRNRAPLDDSGMPKDRFSAEMPDATLATLKIQPSEPRDSAVYFCASGLVLSGGRYEQYFGPGTRLTVT.

The V and J genes are TRBV5-1 and TRBJ1-2, with 7 bases that match TRBD1. In germline, CDR1 is SGHRS, CDR2 YFSETQ. There are 13 residues in the CDR3. V was clipped by 3 bases and J by 8 bases; unmatched bases: 7. The CDR3 loop reads CASSSDRAGGYTF. CDR3 coding DNA: TGCGCCAGCAGCTCTGACAGGGCTGGCGGCTACACCTTC.

With regard to this clone: Other DNA sequences of this sample code for an identical CDR3. The chain joins TRBV7-9 to TRBJ1-6; TRBD1 is a possible D gene (6 bases). The length of the CDR3 is 16 residues. Germline CDR1 reads SEHNR; CDR2 reads FQNEAQ (reference sequence). V was cut by 1 base and J by 4 bases, with 11 bases left in between. The CDR3 region has the DNA TGTGCCAGCAGCTTAGGGCAGGGGTTTTATAATTCACCCCTCCACTTT. Encoded protein: CASSLGQGFYNSPLHF.

The rearrangement joins TRBV10-2 to TRBJ1-1; weak D call: TRBD1 (5 bases). The CDR3 extends over 14 amino acids. V was cut by 3 bases and J by 0 bases, with 8 bases left in between. Germline V gene lookup returns CDR1 WSHSY and CDR2 SAAADI. CDR3 DNA: TGCGCCAGCAGTGAAGGCAGGGTGAACACTGAAGCTTTCTTT. Translation: CASSEGRVNTEAFF.